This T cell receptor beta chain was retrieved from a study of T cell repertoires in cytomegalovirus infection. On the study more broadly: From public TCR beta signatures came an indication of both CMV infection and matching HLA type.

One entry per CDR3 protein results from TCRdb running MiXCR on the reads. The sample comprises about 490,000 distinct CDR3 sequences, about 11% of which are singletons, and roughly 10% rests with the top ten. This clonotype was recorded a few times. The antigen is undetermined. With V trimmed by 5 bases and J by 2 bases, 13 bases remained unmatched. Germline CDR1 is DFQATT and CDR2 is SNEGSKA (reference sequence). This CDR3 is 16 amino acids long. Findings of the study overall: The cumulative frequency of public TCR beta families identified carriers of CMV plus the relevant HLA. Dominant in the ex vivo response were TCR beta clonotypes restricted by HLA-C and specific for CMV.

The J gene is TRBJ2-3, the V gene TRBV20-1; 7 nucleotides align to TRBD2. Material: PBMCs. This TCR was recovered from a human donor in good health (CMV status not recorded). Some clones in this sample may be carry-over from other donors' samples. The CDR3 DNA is TGCAGTGCTGTGGGGACGGGGGGAGACTTCACAGATACGCAGTATTTT. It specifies CSAVGTGGDFTDTQYF.